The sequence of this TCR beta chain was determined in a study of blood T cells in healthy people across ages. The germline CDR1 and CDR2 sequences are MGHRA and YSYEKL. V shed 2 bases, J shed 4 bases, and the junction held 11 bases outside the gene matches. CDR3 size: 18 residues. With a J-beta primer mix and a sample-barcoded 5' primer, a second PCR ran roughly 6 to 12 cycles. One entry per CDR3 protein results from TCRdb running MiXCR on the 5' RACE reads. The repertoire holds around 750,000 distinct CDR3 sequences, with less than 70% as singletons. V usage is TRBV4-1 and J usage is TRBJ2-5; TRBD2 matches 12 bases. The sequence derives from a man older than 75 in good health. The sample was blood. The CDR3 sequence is CASSQKRASGRGRETQYF. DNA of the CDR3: TGCGCCAGCAGCCAAAAAAGGGCTAGCGGGAGGGGAAGAGAGACCCAGTACTTC.